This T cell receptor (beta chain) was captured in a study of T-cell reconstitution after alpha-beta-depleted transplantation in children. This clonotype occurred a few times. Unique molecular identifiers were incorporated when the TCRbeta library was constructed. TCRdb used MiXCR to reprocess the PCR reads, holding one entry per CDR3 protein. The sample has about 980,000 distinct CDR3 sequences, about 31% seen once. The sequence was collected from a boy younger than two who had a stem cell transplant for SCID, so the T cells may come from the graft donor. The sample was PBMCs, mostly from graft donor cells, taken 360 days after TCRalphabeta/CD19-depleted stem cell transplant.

The CDR3 loop is CASSVQSGRSPLHF. The CDR3 coding sequence is TGTGCCAGCAGCGTTCAGTCCGGACGATCACCCCTCCACTTT. This rearrangement joins TRBV12-3 or TRBV12-4 to TRBJ1-6; D unresolved. The V and J ends lost 6 bases and 10 bases respectively, with 16 bases between them. The CDR3 length is 14 residues.